The 20 T cell receptor beta chains below were found in one sample sequenced in a study of breast tumors, draining lymph nodes, adjacent tissues. Axillary draining lymph nodes of breast cancer patients supplied the node samples. Each CDR3 protein is one row after TCRdb ran MiXCR on the multiplex PCR reads. The sample lists around 290,000 distinct CDR3 sequences, more than 30% seen once, with more than 0.85% in the top ten. The sample comprised axillary lymph node tissue. The receptors come from a female donor with breast cancer. Some clones in this sample may be carry-over from other donors' samples.

In its sample, this clonotype was seen many times. The chain is built from TRBV5-1 and TRBJ2-1; either TRBD1 or TRBD2 may fit D (5 bases each). CDR1 is SGHRS, CDR2 YFSETQ, per germline. The ends were cut back, 3 bases at V and 8 bases at J, with 15 bases in the middle. This CDR3 is 14 amino acids long. The CDR3 DNA is TGCGCCAGCAGCTCCCGGCCCGAGGGGTATGAGCAGTTCTTC. Encoded protein: CASSSRPEGYEQFF.

This clonotype was recorded many times. The genes are TRBV9 and TRBJ2-1; D not certain. V lost 0 bases to trimming and J lost 4 bases, with 14 bases between them. Looked up from germline, CDR1 is SGDLS and CDR2 is YYNGEE. The CDR3 has 16 amino acids. The CDR3 DNA follows: TGTGCCAGCAGCGTAGCGATGGAGTGGGGATACAATGAGCAGTTCTTC. This sequence encodes CASSVAMEWGYNEQFF.

Note on this clonotype: This may be a read error, as it is one base from a much larger clone. The CDR3 here is CSAGQANYGYPF. DNA for the CDR3: TGCAGTGCAGGACAGGCTAACTATGGCTACCCCTTC. The V gene is TRBV20-1, the J gene TRBJ1-2; 7 bases are shared with TRBD1. Germline loops: CDR1 DFQATT, CDR2 SNEGSKA (reference sequence). The CDR3 consists of 12 residues.

This clonotype was counted many times. V is TRBV5-8 and J is TRBJ1-6, with D unresolved. From germline, CDR1 is SGHTS and CDR2 YDEGEE. This CDR3 is built from 15 residues. The V end lost 0 bases, the J end lost 8 bases, and 12 bases lay between the germline ends. The CDR3 is CASSLDAGVDSPLHF. For the CDR3, the DNA is TGTGCCAGCAGCTTGGACGCGGGTGTTGATTCACCCCTCCACTTT. The complete variable domain, with remaining parts taken from reference TRBV5-8 and TRBJ1-6, reads EAGVTQSPTHLIKTRGQQATLRCSPISGHTSVYWYQQALGLGLQFLLWYDEGEERNRGNFPPRFSGRQFPNYSSELNVNALELEDSALYLCASSLDAGVDSPLHFGNGTRLTVT.

This clonotype was seen repeatedly, ten times or more. As DNA, the CDR3 is TGTGCCAGCAGCCAAGATGGTCCTTGGAATACGCAGTATTTT. Its translation: CASSQDGPWNTQYF. This chain uses TRBV3-1 with TRBJ2-3; no clear D. Germline V gene lookup returns CDR1 LGHDT and CDR2 YNNKEL (reference sequence). This CDR3 contains 14 residues. The V gene lost 0 bases and the J gene lost 7 bases, with 11 bases spanning the gap.

The chain links TRBV7-8 to TRBJ1-6; D remains ambiguous. Germline V gene data show CDR1 as SGHVS and CDR2 as FQNEAQ. V lost 4 bases and J lost 5, with 18 bases in between. CDR3 length equals 17 residues. The CDR3 DNA follows: TGTGCCAGCAGCTCACCACGGCTTAGAGAAGATAATTCACCCCTCCACTTT. Translation: CASSSPRLREDNSPLHF.

This clonotype was picked up a small number of times. The V gene is TRBV5-1, the J gene TRBJ2-5; 10 bases are shared with TRBD2. Trimming took 2 bases from V and 7 from J; bases not matched to a gene: 14. Germline V gene lookup returns CDR1 SGHRS and CDR2 YFSETQ. The CDR3 length is 17 residues. CDR3: CASSFPSGSVSAGTQYF. The CDR3 DNA reads TGCGCCAGCAGCTTCCCTAGCGGGAGTGTGTCGGCAGGGACCCAGTACTTC.

This clonotype was found many times. The CDR3 DNA sequence: TGTGCCAGCAGCTCCCGTGACAGGGTCGGTGAAAAACTGTTTTTT. This gives the protein CASSSRDRVGEKLFF. The V and J genes are TRBV11-2 and TRBJ1-4, with 7 bases that match TRBD1. There are 15 residues in the CDR3. With V trimmed by 4 bases and J by 7 bases, 9 bases remained unmatched. Per germline, CDR1 SGHAT and CDR2 FQNNGV.

The CDR3 spells CAISETTGEKLFF. CDR3 DNA sequence: TGTGCCATCAGTGAGACTACAGGGGAAAAACTGTTTTTT. The rearrangement links TRBV10-3 to TRBJ1-4, with a weak D call TRBD1 (6 bases). V was trimmed by 2 bases and J by 8 bases, leaving 9 bases between them. The CDR3 loop spans 13 amino acids. CDR1 ENHRY and CDR2 SYGVKD come from the germline V gene.

On this clonotype: Since a much larger clone is just one base distant, this may be a read error. The V call is TRBV6-1, the J call TRBJ2-5, with D possibly called TRBD1 or TRBD2 (6 bases each). From germline, CDR1 is MNHNS and CDR2 SASEGT. Between the trimmed V and J ends, which lost 8 bases and 2 bases, there was a span of 12 bases. The CDR3 is 13 residues long. CDR3 nucleotide sequence: TGTGCCAGCGGGGGGACACCGCAAGAGACCCAGTACTTC. As protein: CASGGTPQETQYF.

This chain joins TRBV29-1 and TRBJ2-5; 7 nucleotides align to TRBD2. The germline CDR1 and CDR2 sequences are SQVTM and ANQGSEA. Unmatched junction bases numbered 3, after V lost 3 bases and J lost 5 bases. This CDR3 spans 12 amino acids. The DNA for the CDR3 is TGCAGCGTTGACTTAGCGGGCGAGACCCAGTACTTC. Protein product: CSVDLAGETQYF.

This clonotype was counted at least ten times. V gene TRBV4-3 combines with J gene TRBJ2-7; 8 nucleotides align to TRBD2. The germline V gene encodes CDR1 LGHNA and CDR2 YSLEER. After removal of 0 bases from V and 4 bases from J, the junction contained 8 bases not matched to a gene. The CDR3 is made up of 16 amino acids. CDR3: CASSQDQREGHYEQYF. DNA of the CDR3: TGCGCCAGCAGCCAAGATCAACGGGAGGGCCATTACGAGCAGTACTTC.

This clonotype was seen once. V usage is TRBV2 and J usage is TRBJ2-5; 9 nucleotides match TRBD1. This CDR3 spans 16 amino acids. Germline V gene sequence: CDR1 SNHLY, CDR2 FYNNEI. V shed 10 bases and J 3 bases; nucleotides not matched to a gene: 15. The CDR3 nucleotides read TGTGCCACCCAAGGTAGACAGGGGGGATTGGAAGAGACCCAGTACTTC. This encodes CATQGRQGGLEETQYF.

This chain joins TRBV5-1 and TRBJ2-5; the match to TRBD1 covers 8 bases. CDR3 length: 18 amino acids. After removal of 7 bases from V and 2 bases from J, the junction contained 19 bases not matched to a gene. Germline V gene sequence: CDR1 SGHRS, CDR2 YFSETQ. CDR3 amino acids: CASGGEFGRGQWQETQYF. CDR3 DNA sequence: TGCGCCAGCGGCGGAGAATTCGGCAGGGGGCAATGGCAAGAGACCCAGTACTTC. Supplemented by reference TRBV5-1 and TRBJ2-5, the full variable domain reads KAGVTQTPRYLIKTRGQQVTLSCSPISGHRSVSWYQQTPGQGLQFLFEYFSETQRNKGNFPGRFSGRQFSNSRSEMNVSTLELGDSALYLCASGGEFGRGQWQETQYFGPGTRLLVL.

This chain links TRBV11-2 with TRBJ2-5, with D perhaps assigned TRBD1 or TRBD2 (6 bases each). From germline, CDR1 is SGHAT and CDR2 FQNNGV. Between the trimmed V and J ends, which lost 1 base and 7 bases, there was a span of 19 bases. CDR3 size: 16 residues. CDR3 protein: CASSLARSGAQRTQYF. The CDR3 region has the DNA TGTGCCAGCAGCTTAGCTCGCTCGGGGGCCCAAAGGACCCAGTACTTC.

This clonotype was seen repeatedly, ten times or more. In DNA form, the CDR3 reads TGTGCCTCATCCCAGGACGAGGGACAGCCCCAGCATTTT. Translation: CASSQDEGQPQHF. The rearrangement joins TRBV3-1 to TRBJ1-5, with no clear D. The germline CDR1 and CDR2 sequences are LGHDT and YNNKEL (reference sequence). This CDR3 comprises 13 residues. V lost 11 bases, J lost 7 bases, and 18 bases lay in between. Drawing the rest from reference TRBV3-1 and TRBJ1-5, the complete variable domain is DTAVSQTPKYLVTQMGNDKSIKCEQNLGHDTMYWYKQDSKKFLKIMFSYNNKELIINETVPNRFSPKSPDKAHLNLHINSLELGDSAVYFCASSQDEGQPQHFGDGTRLSIL.

As to this clonotype: Given a much more abundant clone one base away, this may be a read error. This chain connects TRBV11-3 to TRBJ2-3; D is uncertain. Germline loops: CDR1 SGHNT, CDR2 YENEEA. The CDR3 runs to 13 residues. CDR3 region: CASSYPGTATQYF. The CDR3, as DNA: TGTGCCAGCAGCTATCCAGGCACAGCTACGCAGTATTTT.

J is TRBJ1-2 and V is TRBV29-1; D is ambiguous. V lost 8 bases and J lost 3, with 16 bases in between. Per the germline V gene, CDR1 is SQVTM and CDR2 is ANQGSEA. The CDR3 extends over 13 amino acids. The CDR3 protein is CSSPRREYYGYTF. As DNA, the CDR3 is TGCAGCAGCCCAAGACGAGAGTACTATGGCTACACCTTC.

The sample holds a few counts of this clonotype. With a much larger clone just one base away, this may be a read error. The rearrangement links TRBV20-1 to TRBJ1-6; no firm D call. The CDR3 consists of 16 residues. Per the germline V gene, CDR1 is DFQATT and CDR2 is SNEGSKA (reference sequence). The chain's CDR3 is CSVGRSRSSYSSPLHF. The CDR3 DNA sequence: TGCAGTGTTGGGCGGAGTCGGAGCTCCTATAGTTCACCCCTCCACTTT.

Notes on this clonotype: Being one base from a much bigger clone, this may be a read error. The chain links TRBV12-3 or TRBV12-4 to TRBJ2-1; TRBD1 matches at 9 bases. CDR3 size: 17 residues. The J segment lost 4 bases and the V segment lost 5 bases, leaving 12 bases of the junction unmatched. In nucleotides, the CDR3 is TGTGCCAGCAGTCCGGGTCAAGGGGACAGGGCTTACAATGAGCAGTTCTTC. This sequence encodes CASSPGQGDRAYNEQFF.